This T cell receptor beta chain was obtained from a study of OX40 agonist ivuxolimab in advanced cancers. Study summary: Patients enrolled in dose escalation were diagnosed with hepatocellular carcinoma, melanoma, renal cell or head and neck cancer. Three patients, one with hepatocellular carcinoma and two with cutaneous melanoma, achieved partial responses. Regarding the study as a whole: No antigen was identified for the clonally expanded peripheral T cells.

Systemic immunosuppression or autoimmune disease history was grounds to exclude patients. On this clone itself: Its antigen is undetermined.

Looked up from germline, CDR1 is SQVTM and CDR2 is ANQGSEA. The CDR3 contains 14 residues. V gave up 4 bases and J gave up 0 bases; unmatched junction bases: 1. The data were produced by immunoSEQ multiplex PCR, yet TCRdb's version contains in-frame clones alone and is incomplete. The sample has roughly 72,000 clones, roughly 89% seen once. The J gene is TRBJ2-3, the V gene TRBV29-1; 10 bases line up with TRBD2. Material: CD4+ or CD8+ T cells sorted from blood, obtained in a trial of the OX40 agonist ivuxolimab. This sequence was found in an adult with an advanced solid tumor such as melanoma, head and neck, liver or kidney cancer. The CDR3 DNA reads TGCAGCGTTGGAGCGGGAGGGAGCACAGATACGCAGTATTTT. Amino acid sequence: CSVGAGGSTDTQYF.